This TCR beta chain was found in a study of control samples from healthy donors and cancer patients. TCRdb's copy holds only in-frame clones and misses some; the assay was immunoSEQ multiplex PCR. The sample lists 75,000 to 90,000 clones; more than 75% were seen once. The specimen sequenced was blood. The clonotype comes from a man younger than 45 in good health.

The CDR3: CASSVSGQGSGNTIYF. For the CDR3, the DNA is TGCGCCAGCAGCGTGTCGGGACAGGGTTCTGGAAACACCATATATTTT. The chain carries TRBV10-1 and TRBJ1-3; 9 bases are a match to TRBD1. CDR3 length: 16 amino acids. CDR1 and CDR2 (germline): WNHNN, SYGVQD (reference sequence). V dropped 6 bases and J dropped 1; count of bases not matched to a gene: 7.